This TCR beta chain was captured in a study of CD8+CD57+ T cells in acquired aplastic anemia. Study overall: Yields of DNA that came from sorted CD4+ and CD8+ cells averaged roughly 3.2 ug. Read counts for CD4+ cells (from healthy donors) averaged about 10.8 million. Study-wide results and caveats: Significance was not reached for CD8+ Simpson's diversity between patients and controls. Patients and controls had in common 25 to 30 CD8+ CDR3 sequences.

In the case of this clonotype: Its antigen remains unidentified.

TCR beta VDJ and CDR3 profiling used genomic DNA as template. In TCRdb, the reads were re-called with MiXCR into one record per CDR3 protein. The repertoire holds some 180,000 distinct CDR3 sequences, 46% seen once, with around 3% in the top ten. The germline gives CDR1 LNHDA, CDR2 SQIVND (reference sequence). The CDR3 extends over 14 amino acids. Trimming removed 2 bases at V and 3 bases at J, with 11 bases between. This clonotype originated in a human donor in good health. The sample taken for sequencing was sorted CD4+, CD8+, or CD8+CD57+ T cells (not recorded which) from PBMCs. The V and J genes are TRBV19 and TRBJ2-7; no clear D gene. This CDR3 reads CASSIRGPFYEQYF. In DNA form, the CDR3 reads TGTGCCAGTAGTATAAGAGGTCCCTTCTACGAGCAGTACTTC.